The clone carrying this TCR beta chain turned up a few times. This record belongs to a study of T-cell reconstitution after alpha-beta-depleted transplantation in children. Construction of the TCRbeta library involved unique molecular identifiers. TCRdb called the PCR reads again in MiXCR, with one record for every CDR3 protein. The sample gives more than 550,000 distinct CDR3 sequences, roughly a tenth of which show up once; less than 5% is in the top ten. The germline gives CDR1 LNHNV, CDR2 YYDKDF (reference sequence). CDR3 length equals 17 residues. The V end was cut by 2 bases, the J end by 2 bases, with 16 bases between.

The specimen was PBMCs from the stem cell graft donor, collected from the stem cell graft. The chain links TRBV15 to TRBJ1-5; tentative D call: TRBD1 (6 bases). The sequence derives from a human donor who donated a stem cell graft to a child with acute myeloid leukemia. CDR3 in DNA: TGTGCCACCAGCAGAAGGGGGGGTCAGGGAGGCAATCAGCCCCAGCATTTT. Translating gives CATSRRGGQGGNQPQHF.